This T cell receptor beta chain was captured in a study of beta chain features in type 1 diabetes (dated by TCRdb to about 2018). About the study as a whole: Patients and healthy donors did not differ in mean age, gender distribution, total cell number or subset yield. A total of 100 million to 110 million sorted cells were examined across all samples, and a strong correlation was observed between cell number per subset and RNA yield. In the study, recently diagnosed type 1 diabetes patients and matched healthy donors were compared on the TCRB repertoires of their sorted circulating CD4+ T cell subsets. Whereas all 30 or so donors provided naive and central memory subsets, regulatory and stem cell-like memory subsets were isolated from just 8 patients and roughly eight healthy donors.

Concerning this clone: Its antigen remains unidentified. Base-call qualities are not available, and no considerably larger clone is one nucleotide away. This CDR3 is also generated by other DNA sequences in the sample.

V gives up 2 bases and J gives up 5 bases, and the segment between their germline ends measures 6 bases. CDR1 SEHNR and CDR2 FQNEAQ are derived from the germline V gene (reference sequence). Counted from cysteine to phenylalanine, this CDR3 has 12 amino acids. The retained sequence is limited to the CDR3, 36 bases, with the frame set at the first base. Overall study outcomes, separate from this receptor: Because small numbers of individuals were included in the HLA sub-analyses, any influence of HLA type on TCRB rearrangement was left unresolved. Shorter templates might be favored by PCR, yet because patient and control samples were amplified and corrected together, any such skew would affect both groups equally. At VDJ recombination sites, type 1 diabetes patients had fewer insertions and more deleted nucleotides, which implies abnormalities in thymic rearrangement. Sequencing cDNA rather than genomic DNA could over-represent highly expressing activated cells, although activation and CD3 levels did not differ between groups. In all four CD4+ subsets, TCRB CDR3 length was moderately but significantly shorter in type 1 diabetes patients. Naive, central memory and regulatory TCRB repertoires appeared to be more alike among patients than among healthy donors.

Each donor gave one peripheral blood draw, around 0.12 L on average, collected into heparinised tubes. A BD FACSAria II was used to sort naive, central memory, regulatory and stem cell-like memory CD4+ T cells with a panel that included CD45RO, CCR7, CD25, CD127, CD95 and CD27. Every sorted population had a purity above 98%. PBMCs were isolated right away by Lymphoprep density gradient centrifugation and were stained directly, without culture. So that batch effects would be minimized, each experiment stained and sorted samples in pairs, pairing one healthy donor with one patient. The entire amount of isolated RNA was reverse transcribed using the High Capacity cDNA Reverse Transcription Kit, so the sequenced TCRB transcripts were expressed ones. Naive, central memory and regulatory T cell samples underwent deep immunoSEQ sequencing, averaging about 3.3 million total reads per sample. Sorted cells were lysed in RLT buffer and RNA was extracted with DNase-treated RNeasy Micro or Mini kits, depending on cell number. Each cell subset was processed on its own to prevent cross-contamination, while patient and healthy donor samples were processed together. TCRB sequences were amplified from cDNA with the immunoSEQ multiplex PCR, producing 87-bp fragments spanning the CDR3 region. Sequencing of the amplicons was performed on the Illumina HiSeq platform. The authors' pipeline ran thus. PCR bias was computationally corrected using synthetic template baselines, reads within Hamming distance 2 were collapsed, and singletons that could not be merged were discarded. Reads were aligned to IMGT to assign V, D and J genes, CDR3 length, and insertions or deletions at six rearrangement sites. Within each subset, clonotype counts were normalized to sorted cell number, after which true diversity and Gini coefficients were computed with the tcR R package. The overlap coefficient, calculated on TCRB nucleotide sequences, was used to measure repertoire sharing. The table was pulled from immuneACCESS by TCRdb, which kept in-frame rearrangements only. Such tables lose some clones; where checked, under half of the loss comes from unresolved V genes, and the rest has no known cause. V and J calls and clone size are copied from that table; D and trimming were computed from the DNA. The sample table holds more than 100,000 clones, of which about a sixth were seen once. 2% to 3% of the sample rests with the top ten.

The sequenced sample consisted of central memory CD4+ T cells from blood. The rearranged chain carries TRBV7-9 and TRBJ1-1; the D gene cannot be resolved reliably. The TCR comes from a man between 25 and 39 years old with type 1 diabetes. The CDR3 region: CASSLSGTEAFF. Read as DNA, the sequence is TGTGCCAGCAGCTTAAGTGGGACTGAAGCTTTCTTT.